A selection of T cell receptor beta chains follows, all from one sample in a study of T cell repertoires in cytomegalovirus infection. MiXCR, applied by TCRdb to the reads, yields one record per CDR3 protein. The sample records about 130,000 distinct CDR3 sequences, approximately 24% being singletons. These TCRs are of unknown antigen specificity. Specimen: PBMCs, sequenced either directly or after in vitro stimulation (not recorded which). The receptor set was obtained from a human donor in good health (CMV status not recorded). Some clones in this sample may be carry-over from other donors' samples. The CDR3 runs from the conserved cysteine through the conserved F or W. The order of the fields is J gene, D gene, clone size, V gene, CDR3 protein, CDR3 DNA. D genes are given only for firm matches. Not every row has a clone size; where given, it reads once, few, many or a size class.

j_gene: TRBJ2-5
d_gene: TRBD2
abundance: few
v_gene: TRBV7-2
CDR3aa: CASSAGDQETQYF
CDR3nt: TGTGCCAGCAGTGCGGGGGACCAAGAGACCCAGTACTTC

j_gene: TRBJ2-1
d_gene: NA
abundance: many
v_gene: TRBV7-2
CDR3aa: CASSSLASHEQFF
CDR3nt: TGTGCCAGCAGCTCTCTAGCTTCCCATGAGCAGTTCTTC

j_gene: TRBJ1-6
d_gene: TRBD1
abundance: few
v_gene: TRBV28
CDR3aa: CASNGPTGNNSPLHF
CDR3nt: TGTGCCAGCAACGGCCCGACAGGGAATAATTCACCCCTCCACTTT

j_gene: TRBJ1-5
d_gene: TRBD1
abundance: many
v_gene: TRBV7-2
CDR3aa: CASSLQGARNQPQHF
CDR3nt: TGTGCCAGCAGCCTCCAGGGGGCCCGCAATCAGCCCCAGCATTTT

j_gene: TRBJ2-1
d_gene: NA
abundance: NA
v_gene: TRBV7-2
CDR3aa: CASRQRNENEQFF
CDR3nt: TGTGCCAGCAGGCAAAGAAACGAGAATGAGCAGTTCTTC

j_gene: TRBJ2-2
d_gene: NA
abundance: few
v_gene: TRBV6-2/TRBV6-3
CDR3aa: CASTKQGPGELFF
CDR3nt: TGTGCCAGCACCAAACAGGGACCCGGGGAGCTGTTTTTT

j_gene: TRBJ1-4
d_gene: NA
abundance: many
v_gene: TRBV7-2
CDR3aa: CASSLRQGNEKLFF
CDR3nt: TGTGCCAGCAGCTTACGGCAGGGCAATGAAAAACTGTTTTTT

j_gene: TRBJ2-7
d_gene: NA
abundance: few
v_gene: TRBV19
CDR3aa: CASSPKRADALYEQYF
CDR3nt: TGTGCCAGTAGTCCAAAGCGGGCAGATGCCCTCTACGAGCAGTACTTC

j_gene: TRBJ2-1
d_gene: NA
abundance: few
v_gene: TRBV9
CDR3aa: CASSVGGTEQFF
CDR3nt: TGTGCCAGCAGCGTAGGAGGGACAGAGCAGTTCTTC

j_gene: TRBJ2-6
d_gene: NA
abundance: many
v_gene: TRBV25-1
CDR3aa: CASRGTGANVLTF
CDR3nt: TGTGCCAGCAGAGGAACCGGGGCCAACGTCCTGACTTTC

j_gene: TRBJ2-3
d_gene: TRBD2
abundance: many
v_gene: TRBV7-6
CDR3aa: CASSILAGSTDTQYF
CDR3nt: TGTGCCAGCAGCATTCTAGCGGGTAGCACAGATACGCAGTATTTT

j_gene: TRBJ2-2
d_gene: NA
abundance: NA
v_gene: TRBV2
CDR3aa: CASSEENTGELFF
CDR3nt: TGTGCCAGCAGTGAAGAAAATACCGGGGAGCTGTTTTTT

j_gene: TRBJ1-1
d_gene: NA
abundance: NA
v_gene: TRBV4-1
CDR3aa: CASSQRGYSAFF
CDR3nt: TGCGCCAGCAGCCAACGGGGTTATTCGGCTTTCTTT

j_gene: TRBJ1-2
d_gene: NA
abundance: many
v_gene: TRBV19
CDR3aa: CASTPRPDGLYGYTF
CDR3nt: TGTGCCAGCACCCCCCGGCCCGACGGACTCTATGGCTACACCTTC

j_gene: TRBJ2-2
d_gene: TRBD1
abundance: NA
v_gene: TRBV19
CDR3aa: CASSNPGTELTGELFF
CDR3nt: TGTGCCAGTAGTAACCCCGGGACAGAACTCACCGGGGAGCTGTTTTTT

j_gene: TRBJ2-5
d_gene: NA
abundance: many
v_gene: TRBV20-1
CDR3aa: CSATAGETQYF
CDR3nt: TGCAGTGCTACGGCGGGGGAGACCCAGTACTTC

j_gene: TRBJ1-6
d_gene: NA
abundance: NA
v_gene: TRBV7-9
CDR3aa: CASSLRGQNSPLHF
CDR3nt: TGTGCCAGCAGCCTCCGGGGACAAAATTCACCCCTCCACTTT

j_gene: TRBJ1-1
d_gene: TRBD1
abundance: few
v_gene: TRBV20-1
CDR3aa: CSARVGRGSTEAFF
CDR3nt: TGCAGTGCTAGAGTCGGCAGGGGGTCCACTGAAGCTTTCTTT

j_gene: TRBJ2-7
d_gene: TRBD2
abundance: NA
v_gene: TRBV6-2/TRBV6-3
CDR3aa: CASSRSSGTYEQYF
CDR3nt: TGTGCCAGCAGCCGGAGTAGCGGGACCTACGAGCAGTACTTC

j_gene: TRBJ1-4
d_gene: NA
abundance: few
v_gene: TRBV5-5
CDR3aa: CASSLGDYVNEKLFF
CDR3nt: TGTGCCAGCAGCTTGGGGGATTACGTTAATGAAAAACTGTTTTTT

j_gene: TRBJ2-6
d_gene: TRBD2
abundance: NA
v_gene: TRBV7-2
CDR3aa: CASSLLFREGRSGANVLTF
CDR3nt: TGTGCCAGCAGCTTACTCTTCCGGGAGGGCCGGTCTGGGGCCAACGTCCTGACTTTC

j_gene: TRBJ1-1
d_gene: TRBD1
abundance: few
v_gene: TRBV7-9
CDR3aa: CASSLSGRGMNTEAFF
CDR3nt: TGTGCCAGCAGCTTAAGTGGCAGGGGGATGAACACTGAAGCTTTCTTT

j_gene: TRBJ2-6
d_gene: TRBD2
abundance: NA
v_gene: TRBV20-1
CDR3aa: CSARAGTSGISGANVLTF
CDR3nt: TGCAGTGCTAGGGCCGGGACTAGCGGAATATCTGGGGCCAACGTCCTGACTTTC

j_gene: TRBJ1-5
d_gene: NA
abundance: many
v_gene: TRBV6-1
CDR3aa: CASSEAAIENQPQHF
CDR3nt: TGTGCCAGCAGTGAAGCAGCCATAGAAAATCAGCCCCAGCATTTT

j_gene: TRBJ2-1
d_gene: TRBD2
abundance: few
v_gene: TRBV7-2
CDR3aa: CASSLPSGTSGRGEQFF
CDR3nt: TGTGCCAGCAGCTTACCATCCGGGACTAGCGGGAGAGGTGAGCAGTTCTTC

j_gene: TRBJ2-3
d_gene: TRBD2
abundance: few
v_gene: TRBV7-9
CDR3aa: CASSPPGLASQYF
CDR3nt: TGTGCCAGCAGCCCACCGGGACTAGCGTCGCAGTATTTT

j_gene: TRBJ2-2
d_gene: TRBD2
abundance: NA
v_gene: TRBV7-6
CDR3aa: CASSLFLAGSGELFF
CDR3nt: TGTGCCAGCAGCTTATTCCTAGCGGGATCCGGGGAGCTGTTTTTT

j_gene: TRBJ1-3
d_gene: TRBD1
abundance: NA
v_gene: TRBV5-4
CDR3aa: CASSVGQISGNTIYF
CDR3nt: TGTGCCAGCAGCGTGGGACAGATCTCTGGAAACACCATATATTTT

j_gene: TRBJ2-1
d_gene: TRBD2
abundance: few
v_gene: TRBV7-3
CDR3aa: CASSSGGNEQFF
CDR3nt: TGTGCCAGCAGCTCGGGAGGGAATGAGCAGTTCTTC

j_gene: TRBJ2-5
d_gene: NA
abundance: NA
v_gene: TRBV4-1
CDR3aa: CASSQDLGQLKPLQYF
CDR3nt: TGCGCCAGCAGCCAAGATCTCGGACAGTTGAAACCACTGCAGTACTTC

j_gene: TRBJ2-5
d_gene: NA
abundance: many
v_gene: TRBV7-9
CDR3aa: CASSNYGRGQETQYF
CDR3nt: TGTGCCAGCAGTAACTATGGCAGGGGTCAAGAGACCCAGTACTTC

j_gene: TRBJ1-2
d_gene: TRBD1
abundance: NA
v_gene: TRBV7-8
CDR3aa: CASSPSQGSVGNYGYTF
CDR3nt: TGTGCCAGCAGCCCATCACAGGGGTCAGTCGGGAACTATGGCTACACCTTC

j_gene: TRBJ1-5
d_gene: NA
abundance: many
v_gene: TRBV19
CDR3aa: CASSMTVNQPQHF
CDR3nt: TGTGCCAGTAGTATGACAGTCAATCAGCCCCAGCATTTT

j_gene: TRBJ2-1
d_gene: TRBD2
abundance: few
v_gene: TRBV5-6
CDR3aa: CASNFAGGFYNEQFF
CDR3nt: TGTGCCAGCAACTTTGCGGGGGGCTTCTACAATGAGCAGTTCTTC

j_gene: TRBJ2-3
d_gene: NA
abundance: few
v_gene: TRBV27
CDR3aa: CASRTVTDTQYF
CDR3nt: TGTGCCAGCAGGACAGTCACAGATACGCAGTATTTT

j_gene: TRBJ2-3
d_gene: NA
abundance: NA
v_gene: TRBV19
CDR3aa: CASSQGGGQADTQYF
CDR3nt: TGTGCCAGTAGCCAAGGGGGAGGACAAGCAGATACGCAGTATTTT